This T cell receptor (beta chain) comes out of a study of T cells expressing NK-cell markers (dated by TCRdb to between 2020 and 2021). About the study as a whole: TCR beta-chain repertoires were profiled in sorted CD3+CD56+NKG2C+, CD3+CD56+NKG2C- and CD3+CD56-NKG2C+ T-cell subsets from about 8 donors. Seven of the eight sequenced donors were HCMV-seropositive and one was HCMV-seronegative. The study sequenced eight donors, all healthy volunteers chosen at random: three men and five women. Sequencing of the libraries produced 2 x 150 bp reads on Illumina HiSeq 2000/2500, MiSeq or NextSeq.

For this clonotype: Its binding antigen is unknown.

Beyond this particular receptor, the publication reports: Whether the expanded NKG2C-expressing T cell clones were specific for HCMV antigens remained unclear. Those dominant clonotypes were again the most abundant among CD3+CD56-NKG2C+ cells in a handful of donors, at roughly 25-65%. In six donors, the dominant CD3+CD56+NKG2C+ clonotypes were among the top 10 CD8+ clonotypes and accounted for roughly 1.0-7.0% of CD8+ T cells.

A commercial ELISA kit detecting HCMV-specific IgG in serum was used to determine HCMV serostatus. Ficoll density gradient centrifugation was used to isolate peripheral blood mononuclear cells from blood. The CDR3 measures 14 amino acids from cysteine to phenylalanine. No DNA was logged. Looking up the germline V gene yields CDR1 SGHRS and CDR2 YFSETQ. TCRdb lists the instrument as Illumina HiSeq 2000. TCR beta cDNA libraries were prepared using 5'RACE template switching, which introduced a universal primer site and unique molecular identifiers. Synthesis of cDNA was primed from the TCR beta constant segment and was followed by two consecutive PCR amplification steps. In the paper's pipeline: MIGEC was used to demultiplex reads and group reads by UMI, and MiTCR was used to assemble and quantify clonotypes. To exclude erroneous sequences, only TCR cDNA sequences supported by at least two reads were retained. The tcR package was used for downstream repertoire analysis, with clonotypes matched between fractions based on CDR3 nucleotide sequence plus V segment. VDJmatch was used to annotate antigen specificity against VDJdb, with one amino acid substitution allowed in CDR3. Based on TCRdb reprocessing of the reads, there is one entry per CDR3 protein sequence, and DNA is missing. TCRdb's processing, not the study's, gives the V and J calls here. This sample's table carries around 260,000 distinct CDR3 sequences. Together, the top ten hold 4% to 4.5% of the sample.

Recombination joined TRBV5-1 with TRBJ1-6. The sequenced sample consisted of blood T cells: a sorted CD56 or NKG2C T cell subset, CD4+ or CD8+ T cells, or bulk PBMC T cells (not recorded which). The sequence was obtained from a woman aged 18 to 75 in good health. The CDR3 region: CASSSDRGNSPLHF.